Listed below are T cell receptor beta chains from one sample, sequenced in a study of shared T cell receptors in the human thymus. Assay used: immunoSEQ multiplex PCR; TCRdb lists only in-frame clones, some missing. The sample records 500,000 to 850,000 clones, around 87% being singletons. These same data were also listed under a study on human thymus T cells.

Sequences were obtained from thymocytes. The receptors shown here come from a boy under two years old with a congenital heart defect. The CDR3 runs from the conserved cysteine through the conserved F or W. A D gene is named only where the DNA matches it firmly. The listing skips clone size in some rows; elsewhere it reads once, few, many or a size class.

TRBD2 | once | TRBJ2-2 | TRBV27 | TGTGCCAGCCTCCGGGAGGGAGGGGCTGACGGGGAGCTGTTTTTT | CASLREGGADGELFF
TRBD1 | - | TRBJ1-2 | TRBV7-2 | TGTGCCAGCAGCGCAGGGGGCCTCTATGGCTACACCTTC | CASSAGGLYGYTF
- | - | TRBJ2-7 | TRBV12-5 | TGTGCTAGTGCTCTTTGGACACGGAACGGCGAGCAGTACTTC | CASALWTRNGEQYF
TRBD2 | - | TRBJ2-1 | TRBV5-1 | TGCGCCAGCAGTGAACCGGGACTAGCGGGAGTGGATGAGCAGTTCTTC | CASSEPGLAGVDEQFF
TRBD1 | - | TRBJ2-1 | TRBV7-2 | TGTGCCAGCAGCGTTAGACAGGGGAGGAACAATGAGCAGTTCTTC | CASSVRQGRNNEQFF
- | few | TRBJ1-5 | TRBV6-1 | TGTGCCAGCAGTGTTGACACCCATAGCAATCAGCCCCAGCATTTT | CASSVDTHSNQPQHF
TRBD1 | - | TRBJ2-1 | TRBV7-9 | TGTGCCAGCAGCTTAGAGACAGGGGCTTTGGCCTACAATGAGCAGTTCTTC | CASSLETGALAYNEQFF
TRBD1 | - | TRBJ1-1 | TRBV5-6 | TGTGCCAGCAGCCGGTGGGGGACAGCTAACACTGAAGCTTTCTTT | CASSRWGTANTEAFF
- | - | TRBJ2-7 | TRBV5-8 | TGTGCCAGCAGCTCGATAGGGGGATCCTACGAGCAGTACTTC | CASSSIGGSYEQYF
- | - | TRBJ2-5 | TRBV4-3 | TGCGCCAGCAGCCAAGTGTTTTCCCAGGGAGGAGAGACCCAGTACTTC | CASSQVFSQGGETQYF
TRBD2 | - | TRBJ2-2 | TRBV9 | TGTGCCAGCAGAGCTGACTGGGGGAGCGGGGGGGCACAGACCGGGGAGCTGTTTTTT | CASRADWGSGGAQTGELFF
- | few | TRBJ2-2 | TRBV27 | TGTGCCAGCACCGGGACACACGACAGGTCGGGCACCGGGGAGCTGTTTTTT | CASTGTHDRSGTGELFF
TRBD2 | - | TRBJ2-4 | TRBV7-2 | TGTGCCAGCAGCGGGCAGTATAGCGGGGAACTGATGGCCAAAAACATTCAGTACTTC | CASSGQYSGELMAKNIQYF
- | - | TRBJ1-3 | TRBV7-2 | TGTGCCAGCAGTTCCACTACGTTCCCAGAGTCTGGAAACACCATATATTTT | CASSSTTFPESGNTIYF
- | - | TRBJ1-1 | TRBV28 | TGTGCCAGCAGTCCCAGGGTTAAGAACACTGAAGCTTTCTTT | CASSPRVKNTEAFF
- | - | TRBJ2-7 | TRBV7-8 | TGTGCCAGCACCCGAGGAGATAGGCGTTCCTACGAGCAGTACTTC | CASTRGDRRSYEQYF
- | - | TRBJ1-6 | TRBV4-1 | TGCGCCAGCAGCCATATGACAGGTTTGAGCTCCTATAATTCACCCCTCCACTTT | CASSHMTGLSSYNSPLHF
TRBD2 | - | TRBJ2-3 | TRBV30 | TGTGCCTGGAGTGTAAGTCGACTAGCGGGGGGGCCGGCAGATACGCAGTATTTT | CAWSVSRLAGGPADTQYF
- | - | TRBJ1-4 | TRBV19 | TGTGCCAGTAGCTACAGGGTCGGAGGTGAAAAACTGTTTTTT | CASSYRVGGEKLFF
TRBD1 | - | TRBJ1-1 | TRBV5-6 | TGTGCCAGCAGCTTGGATGAGCGGGACAGGGGTAATTCGAACACTGAAGCTTTCTTT | CASSLDERDRGNSNTEAFF
TRBD2 | - | TRBJ2-5 | TRBV7-9 | TGTGCCAGCACCCTTGGACTAGCGGGTCGTGGGCAAGAGACCCAGTACTTC | CASTLGLAGRGQETQYF
TRBD2 | - | TRBJ2-1 | TRBV25-1 | TGTGCCAGCAGTGAATTTACTAGCGGGAGTCCACCCAATGAGCAGTTCTTC | CASSEFTSGSPPNEQFF
- | - | TRBJ1-6 | TRBV15 | TGTGCCACCAGCAGAGAACCCCTGAAGTGGGAGATGAATTCACCCCTCCACTTT | CATSREPLKWEMNSPLHF
TRBD1 | - | TRBJ1-2 | TRBV28 | TGTGCCAGCAGTTTATCACGGACAGGGGCCGCTTTTGGCTATGGCTACACCTTC | CASSLSRTGAAFGYGYTF
- | - | TRBJ2-7 | TRBV2 | TGTGCCAGCAGTGTCGGGTACGAGCAGTACTTC | CASSVGYEQYF
- | - | TRBJ2-3 | TRBV5-1 | TGCGCCAGCAGCTGGCGGAGACCAGATACGCAGTATTTT | CASSWRRPDTQYF
TRBD2 | - | TRBJ2-7 | TRBV4-3 | TGCGCCAGCAGCCATAACAAAGCGGGAGTAGACTACGAGCAGTACTTC | CASSHNKAGVDYEQYF
TRBD1 | once | TRBJ2-7 | TRBV10-3 | TGTGCCATCAGTGTTCGACAGGGGGCAGCCTACGAGCAGTACTTC | CAISVRQGAAYEQYF
- | - | TRBJ2-7 | TRBV29-1 | TGCAGCGTTGCGGCGGGAGAGCAGTACTTC | CSVAAGEQYF
TRBD1 | - | TRBJ2-1 | TRBV15 | TGTGCCACCAGCCGGTATCCGGGACAGGGAAACAATGAGCAGTTCTTC | CATSRYPGQGNNEQFF
- | - | TRBJ1-1 | TRBV6-5 | TGTGCCAGCAGTCGACAGGCTGGAAGCACTGAAGCTTTCTTT | CASSRQAGSTEAFF
- | - | TRBJ2-5 | TRBV29-1 | TGCAGCGTTGACAGGGAGACCCAGTACTTC | CSVDRETQYF
- | - | TRBJ1-6 | TRBV14 | TGTGCCAGCAGCCAAGGGAGGGTATTCGGGTATAATTCACCCCTCCACTTT | CASSQGRVFGYNSPLHF
TRBD1 | - | TRBJ1-5 | TRBV6-1 | TGTGCCAGCAGTGAAGGGGGACAGGCTAGCAATCAGCCCCAGCATTTT | CASSEGGQASNQPQHF
TRBD1 | - | TRBJ1-2 | TRBV27 | TGTGCCAGCAGCCGGGGGCAGGGGGTATTTTATGGCTACACCTTC | CASSRGQGVFYGYTF
TRBD2 | - | TRBJ2-1 | TRBV2 | TGTGCCAGCAGTTCACTAGCGGGGTCACTACGGAGCTCCTACAATGAGCAGTTCTTC | CASSSLAGSLRSSYNEQFF
TRBD2 | - | TRBJ2-7 | TRBV5-1 | TGCGCCAGCAGCTTCGTTCACCATAAGCGGGAAGAGGCCGACGAGCAGTACTTC | CASSFVHHKREEADEQYF
TRBD1 | few | TRBJ2-7 | TRBV5-6 | TGTGCCAGCAGCCACCCGGCAGGGGGCTATTGGGAGCAGTACTTC | CASSHPAGGYWEQYF
TRBD2 | - | TRBJ2-7 | TRBV28 | TGTGCCAGCACCAACTTTCCGGGACTAGCATACTACGAGCAGTACTTC | CASTNFPGLAYYEQYF
- | - | TRBJ1-1 | TRBV10-2 | TGCGCCAGCAGTGAGACTTGTCAGCGAAGCACTGAAGCTTTCTTT | CASSETCQRSTEAFF
TRBD2 | - | TRBJ2-7 | TRBV5-1 | TGCGCCAGCAGTACGGGGACTAACTACGAGCAGTACTTC | CASSTGTNYEQYF
TRBD1 | - | TRBJ1-5 | TRBV28 | TGTGCCAGCAGTCCCCCCCCGGCTTGGGACAGGGGACACAATACCAATCAGCCCCAGCATTTT | CASSPPPAWDRGHNTNQPQHF
- | - | TRBJ1-1 | TRBV20-1 | TGCAGTGCTAGAGGCCGGACAGAAAACTTT | CSARGRTENF
- | - | TRBJ1-5 | TRBV13 | TGTGCCAGCAGCTTATCCAGGGGTCAGCCCCAGCATTTT | CASSLSRGQPQHF
- | - | TRBJ1-1 | TRBV7-9 | TGTGCCAGCAGCTTAGGGTCGGGTGAAGCTTTCTTT | CASSLGSGEAFF
- | - | TRBJ2-7 | TRBV5-4 | TGTGCCAGCAGCTCCCTGGGGAGCAGGAGAGAGCAGTACTTC | CASSSLGSRREQYF
- | - | TRBJ2-7 | TRBV27 | TGTGCCAGCAGTTTATCTTTAGCGTCCTACGAGCAGTACTTC | CASSLSLASYEQYF
TRBD1 | - | TRBJ2-2 | TRBV9 | TGTGCCAGCAGCGTAAGGACAGGCAACACCGGGGAGCTGTTTTTT | CASSVRTGNTGELFF
- | - | TRBJ2-1 | TRBV5-1 | TGCGCCAGCAGCTTGGATGAGGGCGAGGGTTTCAATGAGCAGTTCTTC | CASSLDEGEGFNEQFF
TRBD2 | - | TRBJ2-3 | TRBV4-3 | TGCGCCAGCAGCCAAAGGACTAGCGGACCTTCCACAGATACGCAGTATTTT | CASSQRTSGPSTDTQYF
- | - | TRBJ1-1 | TRBV5-1 | TGCGCCAGCAGCCTTGGTTTCAGGGGAGATTACATGAACACTGAAGCTTTCTTT | CASSLGFRGDYMNTEAFF
- | few | TRBJ1-2 | TRBV5-1 | TGCGCCAGCAGCTTGGCCGGGGGGCTCGCCTATGGCTACACCTTC | CASSLAGGLAYGYTF
- | - | TRBJ1-4 | TRBV14 | TGTGCCAGCAGCCAAGTCAGGGGCGTCTCAACTAATGAAAAACTGTTTTTT | CASSQVRGVSTNEKLFF
TRBD1 | - | TRBJ1-2 | TRBV19 | TGTGCCAGTAGTCCGGGACAGTCGTCATTTATGTATGGCTACACCTTC | CASSPGQSSFMYGYTF
TRBD2 | few | TRBJ2-7 | TRBV7-9 | TGTGCCAGCAGCTTAAACGCGACTAGCGGGAGCTACGAGCAGTACTTC | CASSLNATSGSYEQYF
- | - | TRBJ2-3 | TRBV7-9 | TGTGCCAGCAGCTATCGGGACTCCCCTAGCACAGATACGCAGTATTTT | CASSYRDSPSTDTQYF
- | - | TRBJ1-2 | TRBV25-1 | TGTGCCAGCAGTGGGGCTTGGGGGGCTAACTATGGCTACACCTTC | CASSGAWGANYGYTF
TRBD2 | - | TRBJ2-7 | TRBV2 | TGTGCCAGCAGCGGCGGACAGAGCGGGAGGGTGGTCTACGAGCAGTACTTC | CASSGGQSGRVVYEQYF
TRBD1 | - | TRBJ1-2 | TRBV28 | TGTGCCAGCAGCTACAGGGGGCGGCGGTATGGCTACACCTTC | CASSYRGRRYGYTF